Shown below are 14 T cell receptor beta chains from a single sample sequenced in a study of CD8 T cells in Susac syndrome (dated by TCRdb to the late 2010s). Libraries came from the immunoSEQ multiplex PCR assay. RNA was extracted with the RNeasy kit and about 0.5 to 1 ug was reverse transcribed using random hexamers. TCRdb's own reprocessing of the public reads used fastp at Q25 and MiXCR and kept productive beta chains. Entries that share a CDR3 protein sequence are merged under the most common genes and DNA. Here the sample has about 430,000 distinct CDR3 sequences; approximately 85% occur a single time. More than 0.09% of the sample is held by the ten biggest clonotypes. The specimen sequenced was CD8+ T cells from PBMCs. Receptors originate from a human donor with multiple sclerosis.

This clonotype was seen just once. This rearrangement joins TRBV18 to TRBJ1-2; no firm D call. Germline CDR1 is KGHSH and CDR2 is LQKENI. This CDR3 is 12 amino acids long. Trimming removed 6 bases from V and 8 bases from J, with 13 bases in between. The chain's CDR3 is CASSPQAGGYTF. The CDR3 region has the DNA TGTGCCAGCTCTCCGCAGGCGGGAGGCTACACCTTC.

A single count supports this clonotype. The chain is built from TRBV28 and TRBJ2-6; 10 nucleotides agree with TRBD1. There are 16 residues in the CDR3. V trimming: 5 bases; J trimming: 6 bases; junction bases outside the gene matches: 7. Germline CDR1 reads MDHEN; CDR2 reads SYDVKM. The CDR3: CASSARQGAEANVLTF. The CDR3, as DNA: TGTGCCAGCAGTGCCCGACAGGGGGCGGAGGCCAACGTCCTGACTTTC.

The chain recombines TRBV27 with TRBJ2-5; either TRBD1 or TRBD2 may fit D (6 bases each). CDR1 is MNHEY, CDR2 SMNVEV, per germline (reference sequence). The V gene lost 6 bases and the J gene lost 2 bases, with 16 bases spanning the gap. The CDR3 consists of 15 residues. The CDR3 DNA reads TGTGCCAGCAGCTGGGGGGCGGGGCCTCAAGAGACCCAGTACTTC. It codes for CASSWGAGPQETQYF.

V and J are TRBV28 and TRBJ2-1, with unresolved D. Trimming removed 5 bases from V and 4 bases from J, with 12 bases in between. Germline V gene data show CDR1 as MDHEN and CDR2 as SYDVKM. This CDR3 is built from 14 residues. The CDR3 bases are TGTGCCAGCAGTCCACTTTCGATATACAATGAGCAGTTCTTC. Translating gives CASSPLSIYNEQFF.

The chain couples TRBV29-1 to TRBJ2-3, with D perhaps matching TRBD2 (6 bases). CDR1 SQVTM and CDR2 ANQGSEA come from the germline V gene. Trimming took off 5 bases at V and 2 bases at J, with 14 bases between the two ends. The CDR3 covers 14 residues. The CDR3 loop is CSVWIAETTDTQYF. The CDR3 DNA follows: TGCAGCGTTTGGATAGCGGAGACCACAGATACGCAGTATTTT.

This chain joins TRBV7-8 and TRBJ2-2; D is unresolved. This CDR3 has 14 amino acids. Looked up from germline, CDR1 is SGHVS and CDR2 is FQNEAQ. Between the trimmed V and J ends, which lost 10 bases and 0 bases, there was a span of 12 bases. Here the CDR3 DNA reads TGTGCCATCGACCCGCACCCGAACACCGGGGAGCTGTTTTTT. This encodes CAIDPHPNTGELFF.

V and J are TRBV7-2 and TRBJ2-1, with 8 bases lining up with TRBD2. CDR1 SGHTA and CDR2 FQGNSA come from the germline V gene. V trimming: 4 bases; J trimming: 2 bases; junction bases outside the gene matches: 13. The CDR3 has 18 amino acids. As DNA, the CDR3 is TGTGCCAGCAGCTCCCTAGGCCTAGCGGGTCCACCCTACAATGAGCAGTTCTTC. Translated, it gives CASSSLGLAGPPYNEQFF.

The chain uses TRBV29-1 and TRBJ1-1, with TRBD1 as a possible D gene (6 bases). This CDR3 is built from 12 residues. CDR1 and CDR2 from the germline V gene are SQVTM and ANQGSEA. Trimming left V 7 bases short and J 8 bases short, with 17 bases between. In DNA form, the CDR3 reads TGCAGCGCTCCATCGGGGGCTGGGGAAGCTTTCTTT. Its protein product is CSAPSGAGEAFF. The full variable domain, rest sourced from reference TRBV29-1 and TRBJ1-1, is SAVISQKPSRDICQRGTSLTIQCQVDSQVTMMFWYRQQPGQSLTLIATANQGSEATYESGFVIDKFPISRPNLTFSTLTVSNMSPEDSSIYLCSAPSGAGEAFFGQGTRLTVV.

The chain links TRBV11-2 to TRBJ1-3; 12 bases match TRBD1. Germline V gives CDR1 SGHAT, CDR2 FQNNGV. This CDR3 is 16 amino acids long. The trim removed 5 bases at V and 4 bases at J, leaving 6 bases unmatched. The CDR3 spells CASSTWDRGQGNTIYF. CDR3 sequence (DNA): TGTGCCAGCAGCACCTGGGACAGGGGGCAAGGAAACACCATATATTTT.

The genes are TRBV25-1 and TRBJ2-5; D not certain. The CDR3 sequence is 16 residues long. Germline V gene data show CDR1 as MGHDK and CDR2 as SYGVNS. V lost 0 bases and J 2 bases, leaving 13 bases between the germline ends. The CDR3 sequence is CASSEYEWGGQETQYF. CDR3 nucleotide sequence: TGTGCCAGCAGTGAATACGAGTGGGGTGGGCAAGAGACCCAGTACTTC.

The chain joins TRBV27 to TRBJ2-7; the match to TRBD2 covers 7 bases. Germline assignment: CDR1 MNHEY and CDR2 SMNVEV (reference sequence). The CDR3 has 12 amino acids. Trimming took 8 bases from V and 3 from J; bases not matched to a gene: 4. CDR3 nucleotide sequence: TGTGCCAGCGGATGGGGGGGCTACGAGCAGTACTTC. Translation: CASGWGGYEQYF.

This chain uses TRBV12-3 or TRBV12-4 with TRBJ1-5; no definite D call. The V gene lost 1 base and the J gene lost 7 bases, with 11 bases spanning the gap. CDR3 size: 14 residues. The CDR3 reads CASSLGQVAQPQHF. Written as DNA, the CDR3 is TGTGCCAGCAGTTTAGGGCAAGTGGCACAGCCCCAGCATTTT.

This clonotype was picked up one time. This chain links TRBV27 with TRBJ1-2; no firm D call. V lost 7 bases to trimming and J lost 5 bases, with 14 bases between them. CDR3 size: 13 residues. The germline V gene has CDR1 MNHEY and CDR2 SMNVEV (reference sequence). CDR3 region: CASTLGSGYGYTF. CDR3 sequence (DNA): TGTGCCAGCACTCTAGGGTCGGGGTATGGCTACACCTTC.

The rearrangement joins TRBV29-1 to TRBJ2-3; D tentatively reads TRBD1 or TRBD2 (6 bases each). CDR3 size: 14 residues. Trimming took 0 bases from V and 10 from J, leaving 17 bases between them. Germline-derived CDR1 and CDR2 are SQVTM and ANQGSEA. CDR3 amino acids: CSVEESEGGGPQYF. CDR3 nucleotides: TGCAGCGTTGAAGAGTCGGAGGGGGGTGGTCCGCAGTATTTT.